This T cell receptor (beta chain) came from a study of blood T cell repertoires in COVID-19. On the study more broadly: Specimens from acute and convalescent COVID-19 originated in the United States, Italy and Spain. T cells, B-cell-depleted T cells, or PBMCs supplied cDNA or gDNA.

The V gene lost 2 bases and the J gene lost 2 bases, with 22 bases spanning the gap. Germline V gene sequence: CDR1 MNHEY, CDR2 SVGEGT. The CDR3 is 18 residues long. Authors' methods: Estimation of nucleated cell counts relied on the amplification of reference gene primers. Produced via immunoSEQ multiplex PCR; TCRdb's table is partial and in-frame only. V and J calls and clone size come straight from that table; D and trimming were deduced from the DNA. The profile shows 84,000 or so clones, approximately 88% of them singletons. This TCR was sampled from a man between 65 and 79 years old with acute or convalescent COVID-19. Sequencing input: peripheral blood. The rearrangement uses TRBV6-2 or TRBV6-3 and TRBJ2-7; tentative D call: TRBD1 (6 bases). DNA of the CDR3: TGTGCCAGCAGTTACACCCTGAGATTAAACAGGGTCGCCTACGAGCAGTACTTC. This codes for CASSYTLRLNRVAYEQYF.